This passage covers 26 T cell receptor beta chains from one sample sequenced in a study of somatic mutations in cytotoxic T cells in rheumatoid arthritis. Using immunoSEQ multiplex PCR, the repertoire was profiled, and TCRdb retains in-frame clones only, with some absent. Of around 21,000 clones listed, roughly 74% are singletons. The sequencing sample was made of CD8+ T cells sorted from blood. The receptors originated from an adult with rheumatoid arthritis.

The chain employs TRBV5-6 and TRBJ2-5; perhaps D is TRBD1 or TRBD2 (5 bases each). V lost 0 bases to trimming and J lost 6 bases, with 21 bases between them. The CDR3 totals 17 residues. In germline, CDR1 is SGHDT, CDR2 YYEEEE. The CDR3 sequence: CASSLASHAEGPKTQYF. The CDR3 region has the DNA TGTGCCAGCAGCTTGGCCTCCCACGCAGAGGGGCCCAAGACCCAGTACTTC.

The V and J genes are TRBV6-5 and TRBJ2-1, with 8 positions matching TRBD2. J was trimmed by 3 bases and V by 11 bases; bases with no gene match: 6. In germline, CDR1 is MNHEY, CDR2 SVGAGI. This CDR3 region has 13 residues. DNA of the CDR3: TGTGCCGCGGCTAGCGGGTTCTACAATGAGCAGTTCTTC. This sequence encodes CAAASGFYNEQFF.

This clone appeared once. V is TRBV5-1 and J is TRBJ2-2; unclear D gene. Germline CDR1 is SGHRS and CDR2 is YFSETQ. There are 11 residues in the CDR3. V gave up 6 bases and J gave up 8 bases, with 8 bases separating them. CDR3 region: CASTDRGELFF. The DNA for the CDR3 is TGCGCCAGCACCGACCGGGGGGAGCTGTTTTTT.

The chain is built from TRBV4-1 and TRBJ2-3; 9 bases line up with TRBD2. V lost 1 base, J lost 1 base, and 3 bases stayed unmatched. Germline V gene data show CDR1 as MGHRA and CDR2 as YSYEKL. The length of the CDR3 is 16 residues. The CDR3 DNA sequence: TGCGCCAGCAGCCAAGCCCCTAGCGGGGGCACAGATACGCAGTATTTT. This encodes CASSQAPSGGTDTQYF.

This sequence joins TRBV11-3 and TRBJ2-2, with TRBD1 matching over 10 bases. This CDR3 region has 15 residues. The germline gives CDR1 SGHNT, CDR2 YENEEA. The V segment lost 5 bases and the J segment 3 bases; nucleotides outside the gene matches: 3. This chain's CDR3 is CASSLDRGHTGELFF. CDR3 DNA: TGTGCCAGCAGCCTCGACAGGGGGCACACCGGGGAGCTGTTTTTT.

The chain is built from TRBV7-9 and TRBJ2-2; no clear D. The germline V and J ends were trimmed by 3 bases and 8 bases, with 7 bases remaining between them. The CDR3 is 12 amino acids. Germline V gene lookup returns CDR1 SEHNR and CDR2 FQNEAQ (reference sequence). CDR3 DNA: TGTGCCAGCAGCTTTCTGGGAGGGGAGCTGTTTTTT. Translating gives CASSFLGGELFF.

V and J are TRBV6-1 and TRBJ1-1, with D possibly being TRBD1 (5 bases). The V gene lost 8 bases and the J gene lost 3 bases, with 10 bases spanning the gap. Germline CDR1 is MNHNS and CDR2 is SASEGT. The CDR3 spans 12 residues. In nucleotides, the CDR3 is TGTGCCAGCGCGACGGGACACACTGAAGCTTTCTTT. Amino acids: CASATGHTEAFF.

V usage is TRBV6-1 and J usage is TRBJ1-2; TRBD1 matches at 7 bases. The J segment lost 2 bases and the V segment lost 6 bases, leaving 3 bases of the junction unmatched. CDR3 length equals 13 residues. CDR1 is MNHNS and CDR2 is SASEGT in the germline V gene. CDR3 amino acids: CASRVRGNYGYTF. DNA for the CDR3: TGTGCCAGCAGAGTCAGGGGGAACTATGGCTACACCTTC.

The V call is TRBV19, the J call TRBJ2-3, with D possibly being TRBD1 (5 bases). Germline values: CDR1 LNHDA, CDR2 SQIVND (reference sequence). This CDR3 is 14 amino acids long. V lost 0 bases and J lost 9, with 13 bases in between. The CDR3 sequence is CASSIDSGSGTQYF. In DNA, the CDR3 is TGTGCCAGTAGTATAGACTCGGGCTCAGGGACGCAGTATTTT.

The chain recombines TRBV7-9 with TRBJ1-1; D unclear. Trimming removed 1 base from V and 8 bases from J, with 8 bases in between. CDR3 size: 12 residues. The V gene's germline CDR1 is SEHNR and CDR2 FQNEAQ (reference sequence). CDR3 bases: TGTGCCAGCAGCTTAGGTGACTCCGAAGCTTTCTTT. This sequence encodes CASSLGDSEAFF.

This clone was observed a single time. V usage is TRBV6-1 and J usage is TRBJ2-7, with 12 bases identical to TRBD2. V lost 0 bases, J lost 4 bases, and 10 bases stayed unmatched. The CDR3 has 18 amino acids. Germline values: CDR1 MNHNS, CDR2 SASEGT. The CDR3 sequence: CASSEASVGLAGRYEQYF. The CDR3 DNA follows: TGTGCCAGCAGTGAAGCGTCGGTCGGACTAGCGGGGAGGTACGAGCAGTACTTC.

CDR3 DNA: TGTGCCAGCAGCTTAGACTACTCCGGGCATGAGCAGTTCTTC. This encodes CASSLDYSGHEQFF. The chain is built from TRBV7-9 and TRBJ2-1; D is unclear. The V gene's germline CDR1 is SEHNR and CDR2 FQNEAQ (reference sequence). The ends were cut back, 1 base at V and 8 bases at J, with 12 bases in the middle. This CDR3 is built from 14 residues.

The chain recombines TRBV4-1 with TRBJ2-1; D is ambiguous. The CDR3 is 16 amino acids. The V end was cut by 1 base, the J end by 2 bases, with 12 bases between. Germline CDR1 reads MGHRA; CDR2 reads YSYEKL. The CDR3 reads CASSQVDLIAYNEQFF. Here the CDR3 DNA reads TGCGCCAGCAGCCAAGTAGATCTCATTGCCTACAATGAGCAGTTCTTC.

This chain uses TRBV13 with TRBJ1-4; 8 bases line up with TRBD1. This CDR3 region has 15 residues. J gave up 6 bases and V 5 bases, and 8 bases lay outside the gene matches. The germline gives CDR1 PRHDT, CDR2 FYEKMQ (reference sequence). As DNA, the CDR3 is TGTGCCAGCAGCACTCGGACAGGGAGGGATGAAAAACTGTTTTTT. Its protein is CASSTRTGRDEKLFF.

This chain uses TRBV7-9 with TRBJ2-5; 9 nucleotides match TRBD2. CDR3 size: 13 residues. CDR1 is SEHNR and CDR2 is FQNEAQ in the germline V gene (reference sequence). V was pared by 6 bases and J by 2 bases, with 1 base of the junction left unmatched. Written as DNA, the CDR3 is TGTGCCAGCAGAAGCGGGAGGCAAGAGACCCAGTACTTC. It is translated as CASRSGRQETQYF.

The chain combines TRBV19 with TRBJ1-2; D is undetermined. This CDR3 comprises 11 residues. CDR1 and CDR2 (germline): LNHDA, SQIVND (reference sequence). The ends were cut back, 9 bases at V and 6 bases at J, with 11 bases in the middle. Written as DNA, the CDR3 is TGTGCCAGCTCGGCGGGGAATGGCTACACCTTC. Its protein product is CASSAGNGYTF.

This chain connects TRBV6-5 to TRBJ2-1, with 8 bases fitting TRBD2. The CDR3 runs 13 residues. The ends lost 11 bases at V and 4 bases at J; junction bases unmatched: 7. Germline V lookup: CDR1 MNHEY, CDR2 SVGAGI. The CDR3 loop reads CAAGGGLYNEQFF. The CDR3 DNA reads TGTGCCGCGGGGGGAGGGTTGTACAATGAGCAGTTCTTC.

This clone is medium-sized within its sample. This chain joins TRBV6-5 and TRBJ1-2; 10 nucleotides agree with TRBD1. With V trimmed by 2 bases and J by 6 bases, 6 bases remained unmatched. Looked up from germline, CDR1 is MNHEY and CDR2 is SVGAGI. This CDR3 spans 15 amino acids. Here the CDR3 reads CASSYAGTGVNGYTF. The CDR3 nucleotides are TGTGCCAGCAGTTACGCCGGGACAGGGGTGAATGGCTACACCTTC.

The chain uses TRBV5-4 and TRBJ2-5, with D perhaps matching TRBD2 (7 bases). V was trimmed by 7 bases and J by 5 bases, leaving 18 bases between them. The CDR3 runs 14 residues. CDR1 is SGHNT, CDR2 YYREEE, per germline (reference sequence). CDR3: CASVVGGRGETQYF. The CDR3 DNA reads as TGTGCCAGCGTAGTGGGGGGGCGCGGGGAGACCCAGTACTTC. Based on the CDR3 plus reference TRBV5-4 and TRBJ2-5, the full variable domain is ETGVTQSPTHLIKTRGQQVTLRCSSQSGHNTVSWYQQALGQGPQFIFQYYREEENGRGNFPPRFSGLQFPNYSSELNVNALELDDSALYLCASVVGGRGETQYFGPGTRLLVL.

The rearrangement joins TRBV6-6 to TRBJ2-3; D gene uncertain. V lost 6 bases and J 0 bases, leaving 7 bases between the germline ends. The germline gives CDR1 MNHNY, CDR2 SVGAGI (reference sequence). The CDR3 extends over 13 amino acids. CDR3 protein: CASSAMSTDTQYF. The CDR3 DNA sequence: TGTGCCAGCAGCGCGATGAGCACAGATACGCAGTATTTT.

The J gene is TRBJ2-5, the V gene TRBV5-8, with TRBD2 identical over 10 bases. The CDR3 is made up of 15 amino acids. The V gene end was trimmed by 3 bases and the J gene end by 2 bases; junction bases not matched to a gene: 4. Germline CDR1 and CDR2: SGHTS and YDEGEE. Here the CDR3 DNA reads TGTGCCAGCAGCTCTACTAGCGGGGCGCAAGAGACCCAGTACTTC. This encodes CASSSTSGAQETQYF.

The V call is TRBV5-1, the J call TRBJ2-3; D may match TRBD1 or TRBD2 (7 bases each). There are 16 residues in the CDR3. The germline V gene has CDR1 SGHRS and CDR2 YFSETQ. V was shortened by 3 bases and J by 2 bases, with 16 bases between the two germline ends. In nucleotides, the CDR3 is TGCGCCAGCAGCTCGGGAGGCAGGGGGTCCACAGATACGCAGTATTTT. Its translation is CASSSGGRGSTDTQYF.

The J gene is TRBJ2-3, the V gene TRBV25-1; D gene uncertain. V shed 1 base and J shed 5 bases, with 7 bases lying between them. Germline lookup yields CDR1 MGHDK and CDR2 SYGVNS. The CDR3 contains 13 residues. DNA for the CDR3: TGTGCCAGCAGTGAATTGGACGGAGATACGCAGTATTTT. Its protein product is CASSELDGDTQYF.

This rearrangement joins TRBV11-1 to TRBJ2-3; maybe TRBD2 (7 bases). The germline V gene encodes CDR1 SGHAT and CDR2 FQDESV (reference sequence). The V and J ends lost 5 bases and 2 bases respectively, with 20 bases between them. The CDR3 has 17 amino acids. In DNA, the CDR3 is TGTGCCAGCAGCACATTGACCGGGGGGCGGCACACAGATACGCAGTATTTT. This translates into CASSTLTGGRHTDTQYF.

V and J are TRBV7-2 and TRBJ1-6; perhaps TRBD1 as D (5 bases). The CDR3 loop spans 15 amino acids. Trimming removed 2 bases from V and 8 bases from J, with 13 bases in between. Germline-derived CDR1 and CDR2 are SGHTA and FQGNSA. The CDR3 region is CASSLRVGAYSPLHF. The CDR3 coding sequence is TGTGCCAGCAGCTTAAGAGTCGGGGCTTATTCACCCCTCCACTTT.

This chain uses TRBV13 with TRBJ2-7, with TRBD1 identical over 11 bases. The ends lost 0 bases at V and 4 bases at J; junction bases unmatched: 5. The germline V gene encodes CDR1 PRHDT and CDR2 FYEKMQ (reference sequence). This CDR3 comprises 16 residues. The CDR3 spells CASSLGPGQGGYEQYF. The DNA for the CDR3 is TGTGCCAGCAGCTTAGGACCGGGACAGGGGGGTTACGAGCAGTACTTC.